This TCR beta chain comes out of a study of T cell responses to AZD1222 COVID-19 vaccine. The repertoire was sequenced with immunoSEQ multiplex PCR; TCRdb's copy has only in-frame clones and lacks some. The data show 190,000 or so clones, 90% to 95% seen once. Recipients boosted at about 4 weeks or about 12 weeks are pooled. Trimming removed 0 bases at V and 0 bases at J, with 10 bases between. The CDR3 contains 15 residues. Per germline, CDR1 SGHKS and CDR2 YYEKEE (reference sequence). The material sequenced was peripheral blood, taken 28 days after the second AZD1222 dose. This chain uses TRBV5-5 with TRBJ2-7; D unclear. The receptor's source is an adult who received the AZD1222 COVID-19 vaccine. CDR3 nucleotides: TGTGCCAGCAGCTTGGAGGCCCTCAGCTCCTACGAGCAGTACTTC. It is translated as CASSLEALSSYEQYF. The full variable domain, rest sourced from reference TRBV5-5 and TRBJ2-7, is DAGVTQSPTHLIKTRGQQVTLRCSPISGHKSVSWYQQVLGQGPQFIFQYYEKEERGRGNFPDRFSARQFPNYSSELNVNALLLGDSALYLCASSLEALSSYEQYFGPGTRLTVT.